Detailed here is one T cell receptor (beta chain). Per the study methods: Quantification of nucleated cells was approximated via reference gene primer amplification. The assay was immunoSEQ multiplex PCR, and TCRdb's table has in-frame clones only and misses some. The V and J calls and clone size were taken over from that table, and D and trimming were inferred from the DNA. This table has about 160,000 clones, around 84% appearing once. This CDR3 spans 15 amino acids. V lost 0 bases and J lost 0, with 9 bases in between. Germline lookup yields CDR1 KGHSH and CDR2 LQKENI. The data are from a study of blood T cell repertoires in COVID-19. Overall study: Samples representing acute and convalescent COVID-19 were sourced from the United States, Italy and Spain.

This chain joins TRBV18 and TRBJ2-7; TRBD2 is a possible D gene (5 bases). This clonotype was obtained from a man aged 40-49 years with acute or convalescent COVID-19. Material: peripheral blood. CDR3 in amino acids: CASSPPLGNSYEQYF. CDR3 in DNA: TGTGCCAGCTCACCACCCCTCGGGAACTCCTACGAGCAGTACTTC.